This TCR beta chain was sequenced during a study of HIV-infected children after antiretroviral therapy interruption. Study summary: Interruption-arm samples span weeks 0, 12, interruption end (24 or 48), and about 3 years post-study. Broader study findings: Naive CD4+ sequences overlapped less between time points once interruption began. The CD45RA+ naive sort may contain some EMRA or stem memory cells.

Treatment: PENTA 11 planned treatment interruption arm or continuous ART arm. Sorting from thawed PBMCs isolated naive CD4+ CD45RA+ CD45RO- T cells. There are a few counts of this clonotype. What it recognizes is unknown. A 3' RACE protocol on RNA, with unique molecular identifiers, produced the TCR library. TCRdb called the 3' RACE reads again in MiXCR, with one record for every CDR3 protein. The table has about 86,000 distinct CDR3 sequences, 6.9% seen once; the top ten hold roughly 1%. CDR3 size: 15 residues. Trimming at V came to 6 bases and at J to 6 bases, leaving 8 bases not matched to a gene. Germline lookup yields CDR1 MDHEN and CDR2 SYDVKM.

This TCR was sampled from a pool of human donors with HIV. This chain links TRBV28 with TRBJ1-5, with 10 bases lining up with TRBD1. This material consisted of CD45RA+ CD4+ T cells from PBMCs, pooled from several time points, taken from a donor given antiretroviral therapy, either interrupted or continuous. Documented subset: naive CD4+ CD45RA+ CD45RO- T cells. The CDR3 reads CASSPDRGGGQPQHF. For the CDR3, the DNA is TGTGCCAGCAGCCCGGACAGGGGGGGTGGTCAGCCCCAGCATTTT.